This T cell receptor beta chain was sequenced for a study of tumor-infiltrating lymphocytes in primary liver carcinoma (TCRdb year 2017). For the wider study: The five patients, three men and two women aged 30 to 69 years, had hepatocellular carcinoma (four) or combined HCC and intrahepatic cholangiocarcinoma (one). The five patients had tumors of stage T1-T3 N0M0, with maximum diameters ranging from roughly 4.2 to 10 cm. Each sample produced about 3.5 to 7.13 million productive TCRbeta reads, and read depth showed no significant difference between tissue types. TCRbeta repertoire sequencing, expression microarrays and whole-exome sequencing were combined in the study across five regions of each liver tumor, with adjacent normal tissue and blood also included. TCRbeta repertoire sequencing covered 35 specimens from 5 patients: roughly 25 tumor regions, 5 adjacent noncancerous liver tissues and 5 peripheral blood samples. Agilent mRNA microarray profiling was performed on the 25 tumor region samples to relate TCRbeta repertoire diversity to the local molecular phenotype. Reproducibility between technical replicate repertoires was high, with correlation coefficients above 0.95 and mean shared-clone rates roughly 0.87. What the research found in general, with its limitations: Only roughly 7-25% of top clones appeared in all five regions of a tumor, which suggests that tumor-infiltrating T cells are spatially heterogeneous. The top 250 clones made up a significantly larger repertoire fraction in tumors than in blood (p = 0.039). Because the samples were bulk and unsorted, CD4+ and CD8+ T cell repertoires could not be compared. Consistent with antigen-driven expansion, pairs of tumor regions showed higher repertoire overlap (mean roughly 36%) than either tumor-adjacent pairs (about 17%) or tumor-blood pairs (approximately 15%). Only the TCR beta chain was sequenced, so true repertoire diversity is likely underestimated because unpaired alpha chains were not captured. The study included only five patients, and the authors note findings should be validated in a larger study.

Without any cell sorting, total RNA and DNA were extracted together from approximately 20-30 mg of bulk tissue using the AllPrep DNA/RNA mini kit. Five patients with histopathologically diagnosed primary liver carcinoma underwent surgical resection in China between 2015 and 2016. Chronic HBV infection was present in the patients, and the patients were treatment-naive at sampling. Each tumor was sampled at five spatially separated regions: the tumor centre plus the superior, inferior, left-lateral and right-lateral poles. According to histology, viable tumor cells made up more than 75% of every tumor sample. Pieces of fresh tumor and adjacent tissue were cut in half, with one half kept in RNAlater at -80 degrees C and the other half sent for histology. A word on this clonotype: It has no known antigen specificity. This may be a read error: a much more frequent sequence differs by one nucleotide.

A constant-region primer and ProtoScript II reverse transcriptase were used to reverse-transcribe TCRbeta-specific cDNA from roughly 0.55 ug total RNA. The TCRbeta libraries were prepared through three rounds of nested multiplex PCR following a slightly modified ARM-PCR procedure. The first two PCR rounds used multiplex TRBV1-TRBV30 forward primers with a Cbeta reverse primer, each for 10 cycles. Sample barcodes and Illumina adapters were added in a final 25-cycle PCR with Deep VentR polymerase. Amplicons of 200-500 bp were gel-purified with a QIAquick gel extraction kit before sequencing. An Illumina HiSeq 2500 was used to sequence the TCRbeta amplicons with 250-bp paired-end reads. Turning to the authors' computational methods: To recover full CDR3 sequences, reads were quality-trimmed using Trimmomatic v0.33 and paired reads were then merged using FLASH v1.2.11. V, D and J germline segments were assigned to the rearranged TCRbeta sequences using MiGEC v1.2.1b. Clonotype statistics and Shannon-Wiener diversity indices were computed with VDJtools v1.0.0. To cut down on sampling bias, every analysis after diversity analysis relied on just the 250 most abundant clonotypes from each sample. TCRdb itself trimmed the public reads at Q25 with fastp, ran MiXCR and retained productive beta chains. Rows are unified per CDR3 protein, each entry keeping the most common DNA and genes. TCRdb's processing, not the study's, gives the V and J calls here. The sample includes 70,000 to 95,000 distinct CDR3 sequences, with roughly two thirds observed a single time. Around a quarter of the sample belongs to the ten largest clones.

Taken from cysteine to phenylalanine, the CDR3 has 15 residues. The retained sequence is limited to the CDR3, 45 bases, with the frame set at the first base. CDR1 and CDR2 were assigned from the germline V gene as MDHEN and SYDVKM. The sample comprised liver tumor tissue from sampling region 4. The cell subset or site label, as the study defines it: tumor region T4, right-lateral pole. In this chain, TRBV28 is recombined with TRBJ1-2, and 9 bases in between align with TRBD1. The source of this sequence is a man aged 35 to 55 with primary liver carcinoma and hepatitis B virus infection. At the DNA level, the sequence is TGTGCCAGCAGGGTCCACGGACAGGGGATGGATGGCTACATCTTC. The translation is CASRVHGQGMDGYIF.